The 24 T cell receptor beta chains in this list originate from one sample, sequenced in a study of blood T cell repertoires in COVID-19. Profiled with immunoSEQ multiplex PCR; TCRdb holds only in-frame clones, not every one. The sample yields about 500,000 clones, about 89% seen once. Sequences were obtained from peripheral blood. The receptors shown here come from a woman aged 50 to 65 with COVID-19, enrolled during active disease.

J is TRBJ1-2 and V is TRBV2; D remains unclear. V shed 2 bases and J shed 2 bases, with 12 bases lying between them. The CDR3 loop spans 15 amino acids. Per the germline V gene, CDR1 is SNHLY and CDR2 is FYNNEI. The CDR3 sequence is CASSEFRQANYGYTF. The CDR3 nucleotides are TGTGCCAGCAGTGAATTTCGTCAGGCCAACTATGGCTACACCTTC.

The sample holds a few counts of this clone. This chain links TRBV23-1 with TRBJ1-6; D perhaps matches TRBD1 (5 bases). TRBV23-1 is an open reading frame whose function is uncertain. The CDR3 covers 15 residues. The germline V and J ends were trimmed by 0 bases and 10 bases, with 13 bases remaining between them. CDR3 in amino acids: CASSQSWEGQSPLHF. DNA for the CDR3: TGCGCCAGCAGTCAATCGTGGGAGGGGCAATCACCCCTCCACTTT.

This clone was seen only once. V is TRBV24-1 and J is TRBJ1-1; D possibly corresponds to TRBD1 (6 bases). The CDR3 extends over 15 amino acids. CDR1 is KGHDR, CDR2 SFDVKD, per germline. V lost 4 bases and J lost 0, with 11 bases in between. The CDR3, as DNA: TGTGCCACCAGTGACCTACAGGGCTTGAACACTGAAGCTTTCTTT. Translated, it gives CATSDLQGLNTEAFF.

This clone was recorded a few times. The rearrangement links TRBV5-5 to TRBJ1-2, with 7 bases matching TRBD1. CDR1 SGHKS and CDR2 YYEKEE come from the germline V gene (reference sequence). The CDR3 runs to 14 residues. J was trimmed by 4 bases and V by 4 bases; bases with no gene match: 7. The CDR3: CASSRDSTTYGYTF. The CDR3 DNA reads TGTGCCAGCAGCCGGGACAGCACCACCTATGGCTACACCTTC.

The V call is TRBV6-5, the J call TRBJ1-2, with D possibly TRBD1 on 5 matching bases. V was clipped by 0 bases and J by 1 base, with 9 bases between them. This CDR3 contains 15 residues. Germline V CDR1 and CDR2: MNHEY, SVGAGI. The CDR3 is CASSYSVDSNYGYTF. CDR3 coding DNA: TGTGCCAGCAGTTACTCCGTAGACAGTAACTATGGCTACACCTTC.

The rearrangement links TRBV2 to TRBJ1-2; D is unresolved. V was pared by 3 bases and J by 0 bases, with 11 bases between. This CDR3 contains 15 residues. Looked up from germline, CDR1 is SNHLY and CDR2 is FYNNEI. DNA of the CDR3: TGTGCCAGCAGTGACACAGCTCCTGCTAACTATGGCTACACCTTC. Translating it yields CASSDTAPANYGYTF.

DNA of the CDR3: TGTGCCAGTAGTATAGCGGGGTGGGGACAGATGAACACTGAAGCTTTCTTT. The encoded protein is CASSIAGWGQMNTEAFF. This chain links TRBV19 with TRBJ1-1, with 7 bases lining up with TRBD1. The CDR3 totals 17 residues. The germline gives CDR1 LNHDA, CDR2 SQIVND (reference sequence). V trimming: 1 base; J trimming: 0 bases; junction bases outside the gene matches: 8.

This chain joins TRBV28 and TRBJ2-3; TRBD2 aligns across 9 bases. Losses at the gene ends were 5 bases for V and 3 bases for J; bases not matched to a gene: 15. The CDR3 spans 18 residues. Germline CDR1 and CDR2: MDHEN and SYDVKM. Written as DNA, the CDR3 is TGTGCCAGCAGTAGCGGGGGCGGGGGGGTTCCTTCAACAGATACGCAGTATTTT. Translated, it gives CASSSGGGGVPSTDTQYF. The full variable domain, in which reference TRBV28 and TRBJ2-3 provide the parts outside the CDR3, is DVKVTQSSRYLVKRTGEKVFLECVQDMDHENMFWYRQDPGLGLRLIYFSYDVKMKEKGDIPEGYSVSREKKERFSLILESASTNQTSMYLCASSSGGGGVPSTDTQYFGPGTRLTVL.

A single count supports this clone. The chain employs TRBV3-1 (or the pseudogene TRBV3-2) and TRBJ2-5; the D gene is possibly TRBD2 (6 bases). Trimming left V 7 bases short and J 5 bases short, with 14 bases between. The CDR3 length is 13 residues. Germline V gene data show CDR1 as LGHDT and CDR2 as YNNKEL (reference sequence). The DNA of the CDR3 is TGTGCCAGCAACTCTCTAGCGAGGGAGACCCAGTACTTC. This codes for CASNSLARETQYF.

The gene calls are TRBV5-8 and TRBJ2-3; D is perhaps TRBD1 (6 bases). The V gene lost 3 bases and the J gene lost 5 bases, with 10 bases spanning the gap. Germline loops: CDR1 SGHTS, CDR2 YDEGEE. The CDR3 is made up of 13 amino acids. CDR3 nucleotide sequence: TGTGCCAGCAGCTCACCAGGGGTAGATACGCAGTATTTT. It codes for CASSSPGVDTQYF.

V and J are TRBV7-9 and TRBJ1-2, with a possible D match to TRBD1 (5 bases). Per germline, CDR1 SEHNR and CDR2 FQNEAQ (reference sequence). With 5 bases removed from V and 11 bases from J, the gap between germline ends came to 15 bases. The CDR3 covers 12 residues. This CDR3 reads CASSTFPGGYTF. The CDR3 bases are TGTGCCAGCAGCACATTCCCGGGGGGTTACACCTTC.

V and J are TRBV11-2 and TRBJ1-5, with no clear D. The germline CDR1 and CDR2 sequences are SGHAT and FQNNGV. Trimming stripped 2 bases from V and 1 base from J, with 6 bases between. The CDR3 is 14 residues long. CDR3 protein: CASSLPGSNQPQHF. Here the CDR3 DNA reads TGTGCCAGCAGCTTACCGGGGAGCAATCAGCCCCAGCATTTT.

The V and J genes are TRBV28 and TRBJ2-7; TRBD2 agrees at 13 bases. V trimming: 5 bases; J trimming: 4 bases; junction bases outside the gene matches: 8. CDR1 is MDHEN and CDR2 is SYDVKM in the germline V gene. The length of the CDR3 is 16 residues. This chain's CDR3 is CASSPSGTSGNYEQYF. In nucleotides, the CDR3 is TGTGCCAGCAGTCCCTCAGGGACTAGCGGGAATTACGAGCAGTACTTC.

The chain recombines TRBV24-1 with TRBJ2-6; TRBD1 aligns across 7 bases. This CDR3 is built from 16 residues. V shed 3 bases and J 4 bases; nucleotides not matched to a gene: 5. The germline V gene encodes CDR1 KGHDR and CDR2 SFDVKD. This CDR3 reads CATSDVTGTGANVLTF. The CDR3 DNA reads TGTGCCACCAGTGATGTGACAGGGACCGGGGCCAACGTCCTGACTTTC.

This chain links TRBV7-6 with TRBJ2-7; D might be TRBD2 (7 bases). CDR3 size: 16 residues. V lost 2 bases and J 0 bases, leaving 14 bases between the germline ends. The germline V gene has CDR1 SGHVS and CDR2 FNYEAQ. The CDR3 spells CASSLRGDNASYEQYF. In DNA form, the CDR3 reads TGTGCCAGCAGCTTACGGGGGGACAATGCCTCCTACGAGCAGTACTTC.

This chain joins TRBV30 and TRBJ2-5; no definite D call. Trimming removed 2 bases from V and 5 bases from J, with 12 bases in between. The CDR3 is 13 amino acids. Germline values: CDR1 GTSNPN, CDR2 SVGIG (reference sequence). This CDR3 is CAWSMKLPETQYF. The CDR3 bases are TGTGCCTGGAGTATGAAGCTCCCCGAGACCCAGTACTTC. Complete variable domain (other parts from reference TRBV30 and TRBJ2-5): SQTIHQWPATLVQPVGSPLSLECTVEGTSNPNLYWYRQAAGRGLQLLFYSVGIGQISSEVPQNLSASRPQDRQFILSSKKLLLSDSGFYLCAWSMKLPETQYFGPGTRLLVL.

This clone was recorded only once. CDR3 DNA sequence: TGTGCCAGCAGTGGTCAGGAGGGGGAAAAACTGTTTTTT. It encodes CASSGQEGEKLFF. The chain combines TRBV2 with TRBJ1-4; D possibly corresponds to TRBD1 (5 bases). The CDR3 runs to 13 residues. V was shortened by 4 bases and J by 8 bases, with 11 bases between the two germline ends. Germline loops: CDR1 SNHLY, CDR2 FYNNEI.

CDR3 in DNA: TGTGCCAGCAGTGCCCTCCCTCGAGAGGGCCAGCCCCAGCATTTT. Translating gives CASSALPREGQPQHF. The chain joins TRBV25-1 to TRBJ1-5, with D hard to call. V shed 4 bases and J shed 7 bases, with 17 bases lying between them. Germline CDR1 and CDR2: MGHDK and SYGVNS. The CDR3 length is 15 residues.

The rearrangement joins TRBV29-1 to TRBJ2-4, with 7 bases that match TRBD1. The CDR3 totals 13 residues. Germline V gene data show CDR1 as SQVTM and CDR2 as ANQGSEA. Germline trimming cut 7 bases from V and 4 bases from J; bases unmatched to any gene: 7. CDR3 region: CSGVDRRKNIQYF. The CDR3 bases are TGCAGCGGCGTGGACAGGAGAAAAAACATTCAGTACTTC.

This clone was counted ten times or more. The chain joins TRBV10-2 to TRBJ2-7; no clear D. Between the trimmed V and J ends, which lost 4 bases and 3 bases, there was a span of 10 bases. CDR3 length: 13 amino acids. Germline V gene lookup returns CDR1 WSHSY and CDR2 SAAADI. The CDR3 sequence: CASSVNQFYEQYF. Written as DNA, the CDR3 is TGCGCCAGCAGTGTAAATCAGTTCTACGAGCAGTACTTC.

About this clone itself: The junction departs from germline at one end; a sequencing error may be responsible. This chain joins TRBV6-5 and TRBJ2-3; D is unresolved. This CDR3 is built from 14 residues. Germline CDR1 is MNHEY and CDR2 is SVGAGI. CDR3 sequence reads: CASSYSGLTYTQYF. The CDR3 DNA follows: TGTGCCAGCAGTTACTCTGGCCTCACATATACGCAGTATTTT.

The CDR3 is CASTSRNEQFF. The CDR3 coding sequence is TGTGCCAGCACTAGTAGAAATGAGCAGTTCTTC. The gene calls are TRBV12-3 or TRBV12-4 and TRBJ2-1; D is uncertain. V lost 7 bases and J lost 7, with 8 bases in between. The CDR3 runs 11 residues.

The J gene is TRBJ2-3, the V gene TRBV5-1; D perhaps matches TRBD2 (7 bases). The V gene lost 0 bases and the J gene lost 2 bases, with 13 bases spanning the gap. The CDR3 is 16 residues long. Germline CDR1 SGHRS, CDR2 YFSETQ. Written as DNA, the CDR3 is TGCGCCAGCAGCTTGGGGGCGGGGGCCGCCACAGATACGCAGTATTTT. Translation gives CASSLGAGAATDTQYF. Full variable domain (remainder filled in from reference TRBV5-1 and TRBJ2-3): KAGVTQTPRYLIKTRGQQVTLSCSPISGHRSVSWYQQTPGQGLQFLFEYFSETQRNKGNFPGRFSGRQFSNSRSEMNVSTLELGDSALYLCASSLGAGAATDTQYFGPGTRLTVL.

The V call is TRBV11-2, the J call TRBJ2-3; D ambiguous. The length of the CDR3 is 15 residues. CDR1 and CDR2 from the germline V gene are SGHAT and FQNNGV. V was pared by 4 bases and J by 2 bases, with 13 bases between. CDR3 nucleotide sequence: TGTGCCAGCAGCTCCCCCCGTCTCCCCACAGATACGCAGTATTTT. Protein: CASSSPRLPTDTQYF. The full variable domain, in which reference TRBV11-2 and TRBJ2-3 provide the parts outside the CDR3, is EAGVAQSPRYKIIEKRQSVAFWCNPISGHATLYWYQQILGQGPKLLIQFQNNGVVDDSQLPKDRFSAERLKGVDSTLKIQPAKLEDSAVYLCASSSPRLPTDTQYFGPGTRLTVL.